Listed here are 4 T cell receptor beta chains from one sample, sequenced in a study of cytomegalovirus exposure and HLA in healthy donors. TCRdb keeps only in-frame clones here, not all; method: immunoSEQ multiplex PCR. The data contain roughly 100,000 clones, about 88% of them singletons. Sequencing was carried out using PBMCs. The receptor source for this set is a woman aged 18-29 years in good health and CMV-seropositive.

The V call is TRBV5-1, the J call TRBJ2-3, with 7 bases fitting TRBD1. Looked up from germline, CDR1 is SGHRS and CDR2 is YFSETQ. V gave up 7 bases and J gave up 3 bases; unmatched junction bases: 8. CDR3 length: 14 residues. The CDR3, as DNA: TGCGCCAGCCGGGACAGAACCTATACAGATACGCAGTATTTT. Translated, it gives CASRDRTYTDTQYF.

The genes are TRBV15 and TRBJ2-7; 12 nucleotides line up with TRBD1. V was clipped by 0 bases and J by 7 bases; unmatched bases: 7. Germline CDR1 reads LNHNV; CDR2 reads YYDKDF (reference sequence). CDR3 size: 16 residues. CDR3 sequence reads: CATSREGDRGLREQYF. The CDR3 nucleotides read TGTGCCACCAGCAGAGAGGGGGACAGGGGGCTGAGGGAGCAGTACTTC.

This rearrangement joins TRBV2 to TRBJ2-1, with TRBD2 identical over 14 bases. CDR3 length: 15 amino acids. The germline V gene has CDR1 SNHLY and CDR2 FYNNEI. V lost 3 bases and J lost 7; bases outside the gene matches: 2. The CDR3 coding sequence is TGTGCCAGCAGTGAGGGACTAGCGGGGGTAAATGAGCAGTTCTTC. Its translation is CASSEGLAGVNEQFF.

The gene calls are TRBV4-1 and TRBJ2-1, with TRBD2 as a possible D gene (6 bases). The ends were cut back, 3 bases at V and 8 bases at J, with 32 bases in the middle. This CDR3 contains 20 residues. Germline CDR1 reads MGHRA; CDR2 reads YSYEKL. CDR3 in DNA: TGCGCCAGCAGCCATCCCTTACCGAGCGGGCCTATAGGGACCCTCGATGAGCAGTTCTTC. Its translation is CASSHPLPSGPIGTLDEQFF.